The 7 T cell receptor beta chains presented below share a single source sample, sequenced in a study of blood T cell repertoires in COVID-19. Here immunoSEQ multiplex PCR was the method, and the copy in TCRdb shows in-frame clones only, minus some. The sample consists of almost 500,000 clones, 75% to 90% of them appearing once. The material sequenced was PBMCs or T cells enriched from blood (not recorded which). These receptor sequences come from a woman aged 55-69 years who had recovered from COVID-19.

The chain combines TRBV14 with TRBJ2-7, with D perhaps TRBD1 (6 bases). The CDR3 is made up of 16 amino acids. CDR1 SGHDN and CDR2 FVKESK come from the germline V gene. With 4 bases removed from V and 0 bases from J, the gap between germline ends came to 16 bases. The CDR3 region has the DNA TGTGCCAGCAGCCCACTACAGGGCCTCAGCTCCTACGAGCAGTACTTC. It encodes CASSPLQGLSSYEQYF.

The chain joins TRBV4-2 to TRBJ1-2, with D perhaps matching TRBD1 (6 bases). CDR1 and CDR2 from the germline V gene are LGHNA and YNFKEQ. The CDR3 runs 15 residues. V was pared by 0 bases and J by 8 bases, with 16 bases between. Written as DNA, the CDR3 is TGTGCCAGCAGCCAAGACTGGCAGGGGCAAAGGGGCTACACCTTC. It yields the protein CASSQDWQGQRGYTF.

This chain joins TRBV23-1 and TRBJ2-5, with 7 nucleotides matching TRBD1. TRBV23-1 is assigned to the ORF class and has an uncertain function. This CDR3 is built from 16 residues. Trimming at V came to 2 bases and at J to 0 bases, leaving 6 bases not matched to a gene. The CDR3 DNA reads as TGCGCCAGCAGTCAACCCGGGACAGCCTACCAAGAGACCCAGTACTTC. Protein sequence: CASSQPGTAYQETQYF.

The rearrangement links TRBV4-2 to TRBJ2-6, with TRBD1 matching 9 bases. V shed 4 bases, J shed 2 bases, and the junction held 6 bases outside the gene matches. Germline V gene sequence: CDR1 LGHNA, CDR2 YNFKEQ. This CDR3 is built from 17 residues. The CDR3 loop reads CASSPGTGRTGANVLTF. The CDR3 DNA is TGTGCCAGCAGCCCCGGGACAGGGAGGACTGGGGCCAACGTCCTGACTTTC.

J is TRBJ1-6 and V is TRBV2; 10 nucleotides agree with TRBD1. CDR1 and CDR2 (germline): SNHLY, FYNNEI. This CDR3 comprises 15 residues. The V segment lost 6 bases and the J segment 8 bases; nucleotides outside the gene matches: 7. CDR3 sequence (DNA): TGTGCCAGCAGGGAACAGGGGACAGGGGATTCACCCCTCCACTTT. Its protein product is CASREQGTGDSPLHF. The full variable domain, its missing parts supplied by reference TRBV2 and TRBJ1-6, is EPEVTQTPSHQVTQMGQEVILRCVPISNHLYFYWYRQILGQKVEFLVSFYNNEISEKSEIFDDQFSVERPDGSNFTLKIRSTKLEDSAMYFCASREQGTGDSPLHFGNGTRLTVT.

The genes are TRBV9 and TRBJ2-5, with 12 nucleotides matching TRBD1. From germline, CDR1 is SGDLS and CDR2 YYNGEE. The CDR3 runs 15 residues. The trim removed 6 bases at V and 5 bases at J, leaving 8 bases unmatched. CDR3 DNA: TGTGCCAGCACCCTAGGGACAGGGGGCTGGGAGACCCAGTACTTC. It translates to CASTLGTGGWETQYF.

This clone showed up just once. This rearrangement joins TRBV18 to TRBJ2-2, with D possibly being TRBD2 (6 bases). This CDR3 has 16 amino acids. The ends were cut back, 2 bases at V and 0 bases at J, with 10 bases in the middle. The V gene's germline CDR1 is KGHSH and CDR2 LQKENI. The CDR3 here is CASSPAGLSNTGELFF. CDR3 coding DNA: TGTGCCAGCTCACCAGCGGGGCTGTCGAACACCGGGGAGCTGTTTTTT.